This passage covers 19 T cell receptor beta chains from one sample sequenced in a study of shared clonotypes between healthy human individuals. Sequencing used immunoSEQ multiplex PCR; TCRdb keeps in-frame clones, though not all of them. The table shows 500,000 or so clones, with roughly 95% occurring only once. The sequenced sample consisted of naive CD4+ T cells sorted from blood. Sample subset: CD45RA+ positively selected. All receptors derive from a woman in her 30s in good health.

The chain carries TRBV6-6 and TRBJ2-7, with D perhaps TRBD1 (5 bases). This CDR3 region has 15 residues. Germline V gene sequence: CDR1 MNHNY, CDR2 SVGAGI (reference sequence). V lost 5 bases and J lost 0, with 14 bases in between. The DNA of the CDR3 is TGTGCCAGCAGTCCGGGTAAGGGGCTCTCCTACGAGCAGTACTTC. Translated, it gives CASSPGKGLSYEQYF.

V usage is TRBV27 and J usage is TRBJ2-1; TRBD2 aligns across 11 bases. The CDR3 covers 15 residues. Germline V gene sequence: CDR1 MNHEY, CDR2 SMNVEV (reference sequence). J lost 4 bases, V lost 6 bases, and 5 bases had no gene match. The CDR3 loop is CASSKIAGGYNEQFF. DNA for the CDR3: TGTGCCAGCAGCAAAATAGCGGGAGGGTACAATGAGCAGTTCTTC.

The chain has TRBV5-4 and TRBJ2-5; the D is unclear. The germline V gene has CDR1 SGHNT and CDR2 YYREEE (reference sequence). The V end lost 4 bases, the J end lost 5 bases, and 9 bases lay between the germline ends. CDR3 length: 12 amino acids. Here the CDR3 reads CASSREVETQYF. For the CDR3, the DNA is TGTGCCAGCAGCCGTGAGGTGGAGACCCAGTACTTC.

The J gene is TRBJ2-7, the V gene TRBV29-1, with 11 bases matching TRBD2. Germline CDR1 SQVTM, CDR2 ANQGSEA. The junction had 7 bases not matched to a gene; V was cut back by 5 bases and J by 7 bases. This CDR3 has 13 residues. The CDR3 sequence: CSVSLAGDGEQYF. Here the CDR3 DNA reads TGCAGCGTTTCACTAGCGGGAGATGGGGAGCAGTACTTC.

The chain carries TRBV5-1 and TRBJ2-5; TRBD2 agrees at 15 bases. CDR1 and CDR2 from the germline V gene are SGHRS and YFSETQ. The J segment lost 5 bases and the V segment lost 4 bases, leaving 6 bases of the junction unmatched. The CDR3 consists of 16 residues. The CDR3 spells CASSVLGLAGGETQYF. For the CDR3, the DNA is TGCGCCAGCAGCGTTCTAGGACTAGCGGGAGGGGAGACCCAGTACTTC. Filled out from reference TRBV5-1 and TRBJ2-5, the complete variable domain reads KAGVTQTPRYLIKTRGQQVTLSCSPISGHRSVSWYQQTPGQGLQFLFEYFSETQRNKGNFPGRFSGRQFSNSRSEMNVSTLELGDSALYLCASSVLGLAGGETQYFGPGTRLLVL.

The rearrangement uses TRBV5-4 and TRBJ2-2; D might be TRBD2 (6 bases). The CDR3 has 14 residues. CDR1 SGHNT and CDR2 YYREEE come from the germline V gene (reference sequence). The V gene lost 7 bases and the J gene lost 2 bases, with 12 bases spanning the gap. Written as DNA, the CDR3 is TGTGCCAGCTACTTGGGGGGTAACACCGGGGAGCTGTTTTTT. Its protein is CASYLGGNTGELFF.

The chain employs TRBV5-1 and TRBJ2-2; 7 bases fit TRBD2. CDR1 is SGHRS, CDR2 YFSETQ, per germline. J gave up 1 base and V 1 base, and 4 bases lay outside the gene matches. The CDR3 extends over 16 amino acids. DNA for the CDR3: TGCGCCAGCAGCTTGTCGGCTAGCGGGAACACCGGGGAGCTGTTTTTT. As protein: CASSLSASGNTGELFF.

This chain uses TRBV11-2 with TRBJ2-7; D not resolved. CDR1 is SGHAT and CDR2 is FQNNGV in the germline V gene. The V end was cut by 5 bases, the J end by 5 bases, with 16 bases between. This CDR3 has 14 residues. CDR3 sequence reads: CASSPVGPPDEQYF. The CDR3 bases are TGTGCCAGCAGCCCAGTTGGGCCTCCCGACGAGCAGTACTTC.

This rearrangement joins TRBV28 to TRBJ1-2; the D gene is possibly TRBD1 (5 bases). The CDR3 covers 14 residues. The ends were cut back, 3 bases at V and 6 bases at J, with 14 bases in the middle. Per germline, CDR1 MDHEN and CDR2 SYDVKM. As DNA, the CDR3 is TGTGCCAGCAGTTTTCCGACGCAGGGAAATGGCTACACCTTC. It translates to CASSFPTQGNGYTF.

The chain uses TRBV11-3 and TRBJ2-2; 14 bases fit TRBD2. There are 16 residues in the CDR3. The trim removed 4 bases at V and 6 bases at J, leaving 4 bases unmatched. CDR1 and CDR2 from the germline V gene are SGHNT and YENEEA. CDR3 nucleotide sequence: TGTGCCAGCAGCTCTGGACTAGCGGGAGGACCCGGGGAGCTGTTTTTT. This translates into CASSSGLAGGPGELFF.

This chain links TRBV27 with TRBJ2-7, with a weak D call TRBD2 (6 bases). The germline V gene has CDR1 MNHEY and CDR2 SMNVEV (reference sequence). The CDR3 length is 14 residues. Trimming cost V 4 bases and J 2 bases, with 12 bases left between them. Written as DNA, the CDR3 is TGTGCCAGCAGTTCGGGACTTTTGACCTACGAGCAGTACTTC. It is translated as CASSSGLLTYEQYF.

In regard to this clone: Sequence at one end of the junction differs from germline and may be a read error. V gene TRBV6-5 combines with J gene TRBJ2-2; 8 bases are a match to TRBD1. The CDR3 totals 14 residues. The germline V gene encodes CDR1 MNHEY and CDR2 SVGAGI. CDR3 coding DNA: TGTGCCAGCAGTTTCCAGGGGGCGGCCGGGGGGCTGTTTTTT. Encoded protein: CASSFQGAAGGLFF.

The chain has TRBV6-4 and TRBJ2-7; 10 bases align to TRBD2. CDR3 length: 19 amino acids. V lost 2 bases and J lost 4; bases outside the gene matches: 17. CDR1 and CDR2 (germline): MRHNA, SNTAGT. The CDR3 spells CASSDRSQVGLAAFYEQYF. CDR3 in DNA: TGTGCCAGCAGTGACCGGAGTCAGGTAGGACTAGCGGCCTTTTACGAGCAGTACTTC.

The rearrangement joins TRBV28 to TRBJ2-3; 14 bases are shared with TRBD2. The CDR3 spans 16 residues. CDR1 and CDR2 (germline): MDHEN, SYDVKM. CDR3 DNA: TGTGCGACCTCCGGGACTAGCGGGAGAGGCACAGATACGCAGTATTTT. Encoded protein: CATSGTSGRGTDTQYF.

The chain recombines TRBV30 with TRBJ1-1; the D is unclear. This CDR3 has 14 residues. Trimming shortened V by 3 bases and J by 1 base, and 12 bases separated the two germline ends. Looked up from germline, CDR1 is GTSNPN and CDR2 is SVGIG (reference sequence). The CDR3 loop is CAWSRQNSNTEAFF. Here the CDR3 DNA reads TGTGCCTGGAGCCGGCAGAATTCGAACACTGAAGCTTTCTTT.

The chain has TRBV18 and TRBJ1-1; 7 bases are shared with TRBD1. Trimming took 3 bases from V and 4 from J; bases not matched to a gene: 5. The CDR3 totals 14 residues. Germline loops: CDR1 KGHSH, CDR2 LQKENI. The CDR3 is CASSPGQFFTEAFF. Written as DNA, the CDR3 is TGTGCCAGCTCACCGGGACAGTTTTTCACTGAAGCTTTCTTT. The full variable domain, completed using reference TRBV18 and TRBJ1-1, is NAGVMQNPRHLVRRRGQEARLRCSPMKGHSHVYWYRQLPEEGLKFMVYLQKENIIDESGMPKERFSAEFPKEGPSILRIQQVVRGDSAAYFCASSPGQFFTEAFFGQGTRLTVV.

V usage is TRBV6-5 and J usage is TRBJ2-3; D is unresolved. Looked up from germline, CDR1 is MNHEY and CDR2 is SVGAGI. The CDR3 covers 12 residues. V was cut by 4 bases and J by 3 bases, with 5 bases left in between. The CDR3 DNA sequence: TGTGCCAGCAGTTCCAGAACAGATACGCAGTATTTT. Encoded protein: CASSSRTDTQYF.

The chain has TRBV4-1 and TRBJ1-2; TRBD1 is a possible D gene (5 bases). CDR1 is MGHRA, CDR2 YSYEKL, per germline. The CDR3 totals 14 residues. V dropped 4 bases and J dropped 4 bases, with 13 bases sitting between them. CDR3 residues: CASSPPGGSYGYTF. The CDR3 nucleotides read TGCGCCAGCAGCCCTCCGGGGGGAAGCTATGGCTACACCTTC.

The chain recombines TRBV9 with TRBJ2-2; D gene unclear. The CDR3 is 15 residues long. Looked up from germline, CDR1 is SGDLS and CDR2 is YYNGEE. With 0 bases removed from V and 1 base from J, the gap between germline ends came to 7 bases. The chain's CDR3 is CASSVAGENTGELFF. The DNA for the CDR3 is TGTGCCAGCAGCGTAGCTGGTGAGAACACCGGGGAGCTGTTTTTT. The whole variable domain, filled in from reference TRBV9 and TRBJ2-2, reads DSGVTQTPKHLITATGQRVTLRCSPRSGDLSVYWYQQSLDQGLQFLIQYYNGEERAKGNILERFSAQQFPDLHSELNLSSLELGDSALYFCASSVAGENTGELFFGEGSRLTVL.